A selection of T cell receptor beta chains follows, all from one sample in a study of cytomegalovirus exposure and HLA in healthy donors. Method: immunoSEQ multiplex PCR; TCRdb's copy keeps in-frame clones and lacks some. The table lists about 330,000 clones, approximately 90% of them singletons, with about 1% in the top ten. Sequencing used PBMCs. These receptors were collected from a woman aged 30 to 39 in good health and CMV-seropositive. Both conserved end residues are part of each CDR3. A D gene is named only where the DNA matches it firmly. Size tells how often a clone was seen (once, few, many) or the class of an expanded clone, and some rows leave it out.

clone_size: .
cdr3_length: 18
v_call: TRBV6-1
j_call: TRBJ2-6
d_call: .
cdr3_nt: TGTGCCAGCAGTGATTCGACATCGATCCGCTCTGGGGCCAACGTCCTGACTTTC
cdr3_aa: CASSDSTSIRSGANVLTF

clone_size: .
cdr3_length: 17
v_call: TRBV11-3
j_call: TRBJ2-1
d_call: TRBD2
cdr3_nt: TGTGCCAGCAGCTCACGGACTAGCGGGAGTCTAACTAATGAGCAGTTCTTC
cdr3_aa: CASSSRTSGSLTNEQFF

clone_size: .
cdr3_length: 15
v_call: TRBV28
j_call: TRBJ1-5
d_call: TRBD1
cdr3_nt: TGTGCCAGCAGTTTACTCGACAGGGACAATCAGCCCCAGCATTTT
cdr3_aa: CASSLLDRDNQPQHF

clone_size: once
cdr3_length: 13
v_call: TRBV7-8
j_call: TRBJ2-5
d_call: .
cdr3_nt: TGTGCCAGCAGTCGGACGGTATTAGAGACCCAGTACTTC
cdr3_aa: CASSRTVLETQYF

clone_size: .
cdr3_length: 16
v_call: TRBV11-3
j_call: TRBJ2-2
d_call: TRBD2
cdr3_nt: TGTGCCAGCAGCTTAGAACAGCGGGAGGGCACCGGGGAGCTGTTTTTT
cdr3_aa: CASSLEQREGTGELFF

clone_size: .
cdr3_length: 15
v_call: TRBV7-2
j_call: TRBJ2-2
d_call: TRBD1
cdr3_nt: TGTGCCAGCAGCTTAGGGCAGGGGGTAACCGGGGAGCTGTTTTTT
cdr3_aa: CASSLGQGVTGELFF

clone_size: few
cdr3_length: 12
v_call: TRBV6-6
j_call: TRBJ1-2
d_call: .
cdr3_nt: TGTGCCAGCAGCCGAGGGGCCTATGGCTACACCTTC
cdr3_aa: CASSRGAYGYTF

clone_size: .
cdr3_length: 14
v_call: TRBV29-1
j_call: TRBJ2-1
d_call: TRBD2
cdr3_nt: TGCAGCGTTAGAGGGACTAGCGCCGCTAGTGAGCAGTTCTTC
cdr3_aa: CSVRGTSAASEQFF

clone_size: .
cdr3_length: 17
v_call: TRBV12-1
j_call: TRBJ2-2
d_call: .
cdr3_nt: TGTGCCAGCAGCTCCAGGCTACTAGCGGGGCACACCGGGGAGCTGTTTTTT
cdr3_aa: CASSSRLLAGHTGELFF

clone_size: .
cdr3_length: 16
v_call: TRBV27
j_call: TRBJ2-4
d_call: TRBD2
cdr3_nt: TGTGCCAGCAGCCTCGCGGGGGGGCCGGTCAAAAACATTCAGTACTTC
cdr3_aa: CASSLAGGPVKNIQYF

clone_size: .
cdr3_length: 13
v_call: TRBV7-6
j_call: TRBJ2-5
d_call: .
cdr3_nt: TGTGCCAGCAGCTTAAGGCCTCAAGAGACCCAGTACTTC
cdr3_aa: CASSLRPQETQYF

clone_size: once
cdr3_length: 15
v_call: TRBV2
j_call: TRBJ1-2
d_call: TRBD1
cdr3_nt: TGTGCCAGCAGTCCTATACAGGGGGTCTTAGGTGGCTACACCTTC
cdr3_aa: CASSPIQGVLGGYTF

clone_size: .
cdr3_length: 15
v_call: TRBV11-1
j_call: TRBJ2-5
d_call: TRBD2
cdr3_nt: TGTGCCAGCAGCTTAACCGGGACTACACAAGAGACCCAGTACTTC
cdr3_aa: CASSLTGTTQETQYF

clone_size: .
cdr3_length: 15
v_call: TRBV5-4
j_call: TRBJ1-2
d_call: .
cdr3_nt: TGTGCCAGCAGCGACAGGCAGTCGATTAACTATGGCTACACCTTC
cdr3_aa: CASSDRQSINYGYTF

clone_size: .
cdr3_length: 15
v_call: TRBV9
j_call: TRBJ2-7
d_call: .
cdr3_nt: TGTGCCAGCAGCCCGCGCGGAGGGAAAGCTAACGAGCAGTACTTC
cdr3_aa: CASSPRGGKANEQYF

clone_size: .
cdr3_length: 14
v_call: TRBV30
j_call: TRBJ2-7
d_call: .
cdr3_nt: TGTGCCTGGGCCCTCGAATCCAGGGGCAAAGAGCAGTACTTC
cdr3_aa: CAWALESRGKEQYF

clone_size: .
cdr3_length: 15
v_call: TRBV29-1
j_call: TRBJ2-3
d_call: TRBD2
cdr3_nt: TGCAGCGCCCCCCTTGGGGGTGGGGGGGGAGATACGCAGTATTTT
cdr3_aa: CSAPLGGGGGDTQYF

clone_size: few
cdr3_length: 15
v_call: TRBV4-1
j_call: TRBJ1-2
d_call: .
cdr3_nt: TGCGCCAGCAGCCCGCCGGACAGCGCTAACTATGGCTACACCTTC
cdr3_aa: CASSPPDSANYGYTF

clone_size: .
cdr3_length: 13
v_call: TRBV27
j_call: TRBJ2-7
d_call: TRBD2
cdr3_nt: TGTGCCAGCAGCCGGGGGGGCTCCTACGAGCAGTACTTC
cdr3_aa: CASSRGGSYEQYF

clone_size: .
cdr3_length: 15
v_call: TRBV6-6
j_call: TRBJ2-5
d_call: TRBD2
cdr3_nt: TGTGCCAGCAGTTACCTTAGCGGGGTCCAAGAGACCCAGTACTTC
cdr3_aa: CASSYLSGVQETQYF

clone_size: .
cdr3_length: 15
v_call: TRBV13
j_call: TRBJ2-3
d_call: TRBD2
cdr3_nt: TGTGCCAGCAGCTTTAGCGGGAGGTTCACAGATACGCAGTATTTT
cdr3_aa: CASSFSGRFTDTQYF

clone_size: .
cdr3_length: 16
v_call: TRBV9
j_call: TRBJ2-1
d_call: TRBD2
cdr3_nt: TGTGCCAGCAGCGTAGCGTCTAGCGGGAGCTACAATGAGCAGTTCTTC
cdr3_aa: CASSVASSGSYNEQFF

clone_size: .
cdr3_length: 14
v_call: TRBV18
j_call: TRBJ1-5
d_call: .
cdr3_nt: TGTGCCAGTCCTCGGCCTTTGTTGCGGCAGCCCCAGCATTTT
cdr3_aa: CASPRPLLRQPQHF

clone_size: once
cdr3_length: 18
v_call: TRBV9
j_call: TRBJ2-7
d_call: TRBD2
cdr3_nt: TGTGCCAGCAGCGTAGGACTAGCGGGACACAACCTACCGAGCGAGCAGTACTTC
cdr3_aa: CASSVGLAGHNLPSEQYF

clone_size: .
cdr3_length: 16
v_call: TRBV4-3
j_call: TRBJ2-7
d_call: .
cdr3_nt: TGCGCCAGCAGCCAAGATTCTGGCAGTATCTCCTACGAGCAGTACTTC
cdr3_aa: CASSQDSGSISYEQYF

clone_size: .
cdr3_length: 12
v_call: TRBV29-1
j_call: TRBJ2-1
d_call: .
cdr3_nt: TGCAGCGTTGGCGGGTCCTACAATGAGCAGTTCTTC
cdr3_aa: CSVGGSYNEQFF

clone_size: .
cdr3_length: 15
v_call: TRBV4-3
j_call: TRBJ1-1
d_call: .
cdr3_nt: TGCGCCAGCAGCCAAGACTCTATTGGGAACACTGAAGCTTTCTTT
cdr3_aa: CASSQDSIGNTEAFF

clone_size: once
cdr3_length: 14
v_call: TRBV11-2
j_call: TRBJ2-5
d_call: TRBD1
cdr3_nt: TGTGCCAGCAGCTTCCAGGGGGCCCAAGAGACCCAGTACTTC
cdr3_aa: CASSFQGAQETQYF

clone_size: .
cdr3_length: 14
v_call: TRBV5-6
j_call: TRBJ2-1
d_call: TRBD2
cdr3_nt: TGTGCCAGCGGAGTAGCGGGGGGAAACAATGAGCAGTTCTTC
cdr3_aa: CASGVAGGNNEQFF

clone_size: .
cdr3_length: 13
v_call: TRBV2
j_call: TRBJ1-1
d_call: TRBD1
cdr3_nt: TGTGCCAGCAGTAACTTCGACAGGGGGATTGCTTTCTTT
cdr3_aa: CASSNFDRGIAFF

clone_size: .
cdr3_length: 17
v_call: TRBV5-5
j_call: TRBJ1-1
d_call: .
cdr3_nt: TGTGCCACCGTACGATCTCCTAGGGCGTCCCCGAACACTGAAGCTTTCTTT
cdr3_aa: CATVRSPRASPNTEAFF

clone_size: .
cdr3_length: 15
v_call: TRBV11-1
j_call: TRBJ2-3
d_call: TRBD1
cdr3_nt: TGTGCCAGCAGTCAGGACAGGGGGGATACAGATACGCAGTATTTT
cdr3_aa: CASSQDRGDTDTQYF

clone_size: .
cdr3_length: 15
v_call: TRBV29-1
j_call: TRBJ2-7
d_call: TRBD2
cdr3_nt: TGCAGCGTTATAGACGGGACTAGCGGGAGCGACGAGCAGTACTTC
cdr3_aa: CSVIDGTSGSDEQYF

clone_size: .
cdr3_length: 17
v_call: TRBV9
j_call: TRBJ2-5
d_call: TRBD2
cdr3_nt: TGTGCCAGCAGCGTAGCTTATTCGGGAGGGCCTCCGGAGACCCAGTACTTC
cdr3_aa: CASSVAYSGGPPETQYF

clone_size: .
cdr3_length: 13
v_call: TRBV5-6
j_call: TRBJ2-2
d_call: TRBD2
cdr3_nt: TGTGCCAGCAGCTTAGGGACTAGCGGGGAGCTGTTTTTT
cdr3_aa: CASSLGTSGELFF

clone_size: .
cdr3_length: 14
v_call: TRBV11-1
j_call: TRBJ2-3
d_call: TRBD1
cdr3_nt: TGTGCCAGCAGCTTAGGGGACAGGGTGCATACGCAGTATTTT
cdr3_aa: CASSLGDRVHTQYF

clone_size: .
cdr3_length: 16
v_call: TRBV7-3
j_call: TRBJ2-1
d_call: .
cdr3_nt: TGTGCCAGCAGCTGGAACAGCGAGAGCTCCTACAATGAGCAGTTCTTC
cdr3_aa: CASSWNSESSYNEQFF

clone_size: .
cdr3_length: 13
v_call: TRBV29-1
j_call: TRBJ2-7
d_call: TRBD1
cdr3_nt: TGCAGCGCCCCCGGGACAGCAGACTACGAGCAGTACTTC
cdr3_aa: CSAPGTADYEQYF

clone_size: .
cdr3_length: 15
v_call: TRBV5-1
j_call: TRBJ1-5
d_call: .
cdr3_nt: TGCGCCAGCAGCTCGGGAGAGGGGAGCAATCAGCCCCAGCATTTT
cdr3_aa: CASSSGEGSNQPQHF

clone_size: .
cdr3_length: 15
v_call: TRBV2
j_call: TRBJ1-5
d_call: TRBD1
cdr3_nt: TGTGCCAGCGTCCCGGGACAGGGTAGCAATCAGCCCCAGCATTTT
cdr3_aa: CASVPGQGSNQPQHF